The text below deals with one TCR beta chain. Its antigen is still unknown. This sample includes further DNA sequences coding for the same CDR3. After expansion with viral peptide pools in the ViraFEST assay, antigen-specific CD4+ T cells were sequenced. Isolating CD4+ T cells followed about 11 days of culture. For each well, 2 million to 2.5 million PBMC were cultured with around 10 IU/ml IL-2 and 9 to 10 ug/ml peptides. A half-volume exchange with IL-2 medium occurred on days 3 and 7. This sample stems from a study of vaccination effects on CD4 cells after COVID-19. Overall study results and limits: Clones arising from infection and from vaccination showed marked clonal contraction late after vaccination.

CDR3 size: 17 residues. V lost 3 bases to trimming and J lost 0 bases; unmatched junction nucleotides: 2. CDR1 SGHNT and CDR2 YYREEE come from the germline V gene (reference sequence). Assay: immunoSEQ multiplex PCR; the TCRdb copy retains only in-frame clones and omits some. The table lists about 79,000 clones, roughly four fifths of them singletons. The chain has TRBV5-4 and TRBJ2-3, with 15 bases matching TRBD2. The sample here was CD4+ T cells from PBMCs cultured with HCoV-229E spike peptides, taken before COVID-19 vaccination. The TCR sequence derives from a human donor who received a COVID-19 vaccine. The CDR3 nucleotides are TGTGCCAGCAGCTCGGGACTAGCGGGGGGTAGCACAGATACGCAGTATTTT. Encoded protein: CASSSGLAGGSTDTQYF.